The entry below describes one T cell receptor beta chain. This clone's antigen is unknown. No much larger clone is present one base from it, and per-base qualities are unavailable. V loses 1 base, J loses 12 bases, and the germline ends lie 15 bases apart. The CDR3 sequence holds 14 residues, the cysteine and phenylalanine included. CDR3 DNA only is kept here, 42 bases in frame from base 1. In the germline V gene, CDR1 corresponds to SNHLY and CDR2 to FYNNEI. Collaborating institutions collected whole blood in K2EDTA tubes following their own protocols. Collaborator samples were shipped for TCRbeta analysis as frozen whole blood, isolated PBMCs, or DNA extracted from either sample type. TCRbeta CDR3 regions were amplified from genomic DNA by means of the immunoSEQ Assay, a bias-controlled multiplex PCR. For the original study's pipeline: The number of nucleated cells in each sample was estimated by amplification of reference gene primers within the assay. To quantify the absolute abundance of each unique TCRbeta CDR3 rearrangement, sequence reads were collapsed and filtered. Productive Simpson clonality was computed per sample as the square root of Simpson's diversity index over productive rearrangements. In its TCRdb copy, this immuneACCESS table keeps in-frame sequences only and misses some clones. Where compared with another copy, unresolved V genes explain less than half of these, and the others have no known cause. The DNA was the basis for D and trimming; V, J and clone size are from that table. Recorded for this sample are around 140,000 clones; approximately 84% of them occurred a single time. Roughly two fifths of the sample is taken by the ten largest.

The data derive from a study of blood T cell repertoires in COVID-19 (dated by TCRdb to 2018 to 2021). Study-wide context: Collaborator samples came from the United States, Italy and Spain and covered acute and convalescent phases of COVID-19. Samples came from the ongoing ImmuneRACE study (first 160 participants) plus 1,254 subjects from 6 global collaborators. Where available, HLA class I and class II types were obtained from metadata supplied by the sample provider rather than from assay-based typing. Deeply sampled blood TCRbeta repertoires from subjects exposed to, actively infected with, or recovered from COVID-19 were included in the dataset. The repertoires were released in a freely available public database meant as a resource for research on the immune response to SARS-CoV-2. Nearly every sample came with metadata listing a de-identified subject ID, COVID-19 status, age in years and sex. The material from the prospective study consisted of cDNA or gDNA derived from T cells, B-cell-depleted T cells, or PBMCs. Paper-wide results and their limitations: How much clinical and demographic metadata was included differed by source and by participant, and the metadata was provided uncurated.

The V and J segments used are TRBV2 and TRBJ2-2; TRBD2 might be the D gene, on 7 matching bases. The sequence was obtained from a human donor in a cohort sampled during active COVID-19. The source material was peripheral blood. The DNA reads as follows: TGTGCCAGCAGTGAAGGGGGGGGCAGGCAGAAGCTGTTTTTT. It encodes CASSEGGGRQKLFF.